This T cell receptor (beta chain) came from a study of cytomegalovirus exposure and HLA in healthy donors. Germline values: CDR1 SGHNT, CDR2 YYREEE (reference sequence). After removal of 4 bases from V and 6 bases from J, the junction contained 2 bases not matched to a gene. There are 13 residues in the CDR3. Details on this clone: As yet, its antigen is unknown.

Overall study findings and caveats: The later analysis indicated that the majority of CMV-associated TCR beta chains appeared HLA-restricted. Analysis was carried out at a later point, and it linked a missense DCLRE1C variant to TCR beta V- and J-gene trimming. Across donors, sequencing depth was assumed by presence/absence analyses to be roughly uniform.

At the time of sampling, donors were nominally healthy, though unrecorded immune exposures were likely. Amplification used 60 Vbeta primers and 13 Jbeta primers. The method was immunoSEQ multiplex PCR; TCRdb's version includes in-frame clones alone and lacks a portion of them. Among tens of thousands of clones, 55% to 70% were seen once, and the ten largest hold 3% to 3.5%. The TCR was taken from a woman between 50 and 59 years old in good health and CMV-seronegative. Sequencing was carried out using PBMCs. This chain joins TRBV5-4 and TRBJ1-3; TRBD1 agrees at 9 bases. CDR3 sequence: CASSRDRVNTIYF. DNA for the CDR3: TGTGCCAGCAGCAGGGACAGGGTAAACACCATATATTTT. Looking up the rest from reference TRBV5-4 and TRBJ1-3 gives the full variable domain: ETGVTQSPTHLIKTRGQQVTLRCSSQSGHNTVSWYQQALGQGPQFIFQYYREEENGRGNFPPRFSGLQFPNYSSELNVNALELDDSALYLCASSRDRVNTIYFGEGSWLTVV.